This entry features one T cell receptor (beta chain) sequence. The antigen remains unidentified. V trimming: 3 bases; J trimming: 5 bases; junction bases outside the gene matches: 19. The CDR3 contains 20 residues. Germline lookup yields CDR1 LGHDT and CDR2 YNNKEL (reference sequence). The sample originates from a study of persistence of HIV-infected CD4 T cells. The study's findings and limits: Bulk TCR data could not be restricted to HIV-1-infected CMV-responding cells.

The stimulus was an HIV-1 Gag 15-mer peptide pool, 0.85 to 1 ug/peptide/mL. Sorting of responding CD4+ T cells relied on upregulated CD40 ligand together with CD69. Plasma HIV-1 RNA stayed below 50 copies/mL for at least 4 years. The immunoSEQ assay was version 4, run in survey mode. Libraries were prepared by immunoSEQ multiplex PCR; TCRdb keeps only in-frame clonotypes and omits some of them. The sample yields some 13,000 clones, 60% to 80% seen once. This chain links TRBV3-1 (or the pseudogene TRBV3-2) with TRBJ2-5, with TRBD2 matching over 12 bases. This specimen was CD4+ T cells sorted from PBMCs after approximately 20-hour stimulation, taken from a patient who received antiretroviral therapy. The TCR was taken from an adult man with HIV who was CMV-seropositive. CDR3 protein: CASSHQTPASGGASWETQYF. The DNA of the CDR3 is TGTGCCAGCAGCCATCAAACTCCGGCTAGCGGGGGGGCATCATGGGAGACCCAGTACTTC.